These T cell receptor beta chains were read from a single sample in a study of blood T cell repertoires in COVID-19. Using immunoSEQ multiplex PCR, the repertoire was profiled, and TCRdb retains in-frame clones only, with some absent. The table includes 150,000 to 200,000 clones, more than 75% detected once. Sequenced sample: peripheral blood. The receptors were sampled from a man in his forties or fifties who had recovered from COVID-19. CDR3s include the opening cysteine and the closing phenylalanine or tryptophan. D genes are given only for firm matches. Not all rows give a size; the values are once, few, many and, for expanded clones, a class.

TRBD1 | TRBJ1-4 | TRBV15 | few | TGTGCCACCAGCAGACGGACAGGGGATGAAAAACTGTTTTTT | CATSRRTGDEKLFF
- | TRBJ1-5 | TRBV12-3/TRBV12-4 | - | TGTGCCAGCAGTTACAATAGCAATCAGCCCCAGCATTTT | CASSYNSNQPQHF
TRBD2 | TRBJ2-7 | TRBV5-5 | - | TGTGCCAGCAGCTTGGTACTAGCGGGGGGCGAGCAGTACTTC | CASSLVLAGGEQYF
TRBD1 | TRBJ2-7 | TRBV6-6 | - | TGTGCCAGCAGAACGGACAGGAGCTCCTACGAGCAGTACTTC | CASRTDRSSYEQYF
- | TRBJ2-2 | TRBV14 | - | TGTGCCAGCAGCCAAGCGAGACAAGGCTTCGCCGGGGAGCTGTTTTTT | CASSQARQGFAGELFF
- | TRBJ1-2 | TRBV6-5 | - | TGTGCCAGCAGCTCGGGGATCTATGGCTACACCTTC | CASSSGIYGYTF
TRBD1 | TRBJ2-7 | TRBV9 | - | TGTGCCAGCAGCCTCGGACAGGTCGTTGGGTACGAGCAGTACTTC | CASSLGQVVGYEQYF
- | TRBJ2-7 | TRBV15 | - | TGTGCCACCACCCAAAGAGGCTCCTACGAGCAGTACTTC | CATTQRGSYEQYF
- | TRBJ1-6 | TRBV9 | - | TGTGCCAGCAGCGTATCGGGAGATAGTTCACCCCTCCACTTT | CASSVSGDSSPLHF
TRBD1 | TRBJ1-1 | TRBV19 | - | TGTGCCAGTAGTACCGGGACAGAGAACACTGAAGCTTTCTTT | CASSTGTENTEAFF
TRBD1 | TRBJ1-5 | TRBV30 | - | TGTGCCTGGAGCGTCCAGGGGGCGAGGCAGCCCCAGCATTTT | CAWSVQGARQPQHF